The source of this T cell receptor beta chain is a study of blood T cell repertoires in COVID-19 (dated by TCRdb to 2019 to 2021). Some background on the complete study: Collaborator samples came from the United States, Italy and Spain and covered acute and convalescent phases of COVID-19. The prospective study material was composed of cDNA or gDNA derived from T cells, B-cell-depleted T cells, or PBMCs. Deeply sampled blood TCRbeta repertoires from subjects exposed to, actively infected with, or recovered from COVID-19 were included in the dataset. The repertoires were released in a freely available public database intended as a resource for research on the immune response to SARS-CoV-2. Samples came from the ongoing ImmuneRACE study (first 160 participants) plus 1,254 subjects from 6 global collaborators. A de-identified subject ID, COVID-19 status, age in years and sex were almost always included in the sample metadata. HLA class I and class II types, where available, came from metadata supplied by the sample provider rather than from assay-based typing.

TCRbeta CDR3 regions were amplified from genomic DNA by means of the immunoSEQ Assay, a bias-controlled multiplex PCR. The authors processed their data as follows. The number of nucleated cells in each sample was estimated by amplification of reference gene primers within the assay. To quantify the absolute abundance of each unique TCRbeta CDR3 rearrangement, sequence reads were collapsed and filtered. For each sample, productive Simpson clonality was calculated as the square root of Simpson's diversity index across productive rearrangements. Imported from immuneACCESS, the table was reduced by TCRdb to in-frame sequences with V and J called. These copies leave out some clones; in studies compared against another copy, an unresolved V gene accounts for under half, and the cause of the remainder is not known. V and J calls and clone size are as listed in that table; D and trimming were resolved from the DNA. The sample table lists approximately 300,000 clones, just over 85% of them with a count of one. The ten largest account for 10% of the sample.

In the germline V gene, CDR1 corresponds to SGHVS and CDR2 to FNYEAQ. The germline ends are 9 bases apart after V is trimmed by 5 bases and J by 1 base. Counted from cysteine to phenylalanine, this CDR3 has 13 amino acids. Only CDR3 DNA remains: 39 bases, in frame from the first base. What the study reported, not specific to this receptor: The quantity of clinical and demographic metadata differed by source and by participant and was supplied without curation.

Enrolling through a virtual design, the prospective study's participants ranged in age from roughly 18 to 95 years and lived across 20 to 25 United States geographic areas. In the prospective study, participants were assigned to cohorts based on the clinical history participants reported in a screening survey and a study questionnaire. Recovered participants in ImmuneRACE Cohort 3 were defined by two consecutive negative NP/OP PCR tests, clearance by a healthcare professional, or resolution of symptoms. Mobile phlebotomists in the prospective study collected whole blood, serum and a nasopharyngeal or oropharyngeal swab from every participant. Over an approximately 2-month period, participants in the prospective study had the option of providing additional blood draws and questionnaires. Prospective study blood samples were shipped either frozen or at room temperature before DNA extraction. About this clone itself: Its target antigen remains unknown. No clone much larger than this one lies a single base away; base qualities are absent.

The sequence is built from TRBV7-6 and TRBJ2-7; TRBD2 could be the D gene, as 6 bases match. The sample taken for sequencing was PBMCs or T cells enriched from blood (not recorded which). This TCR was recovered from a young woman who had recovered from COVID-19. The DNA sequence is TGTGCCAGCAGCCCGGGACTGTCCTACGAGCAGTACTTC. Protein translation: CASSPGLSYEQYF.